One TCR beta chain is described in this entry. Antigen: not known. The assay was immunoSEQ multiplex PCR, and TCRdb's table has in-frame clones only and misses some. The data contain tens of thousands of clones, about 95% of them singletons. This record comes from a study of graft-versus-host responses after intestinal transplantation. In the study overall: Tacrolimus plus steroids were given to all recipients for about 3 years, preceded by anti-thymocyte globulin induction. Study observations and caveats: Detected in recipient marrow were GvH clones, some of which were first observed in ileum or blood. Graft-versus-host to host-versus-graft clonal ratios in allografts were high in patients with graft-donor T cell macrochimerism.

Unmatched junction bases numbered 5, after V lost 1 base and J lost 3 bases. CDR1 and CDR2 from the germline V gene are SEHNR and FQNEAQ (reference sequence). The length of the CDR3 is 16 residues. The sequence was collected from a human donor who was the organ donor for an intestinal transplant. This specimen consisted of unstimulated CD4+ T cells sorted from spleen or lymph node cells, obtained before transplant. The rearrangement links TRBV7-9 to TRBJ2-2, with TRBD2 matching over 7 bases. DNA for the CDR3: TGTGCCAGCAGCTTAGGCGGGGGACCCGACACCGGGGAGCTGTTTTTT. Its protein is CASSLGGGPDTGELFF.